What follows is one T cell receptor (beta chain) and its context. Antigen specificity is unknown. The data derive from a study of blood T cells in healthy people across ages. Study-level background: In model experiments, template switching was able to capture about one barcoded beta molecule for every two T cells that were present. The study, taken as a whole, reports: The study found TCR beta diversity correlated strongly with naive T cell percentage.

This CDR3 has 12 residues. Germline CDR1 and CDR2: DFQATT and SNEGSKA (reference sequence). Caucasian, healthy and from Russia, the donors were aged between 6 and 90. Peripheral blood samples of roughly 9.9 milliliters were drawn from each donor. A second PCR of roughly 7 to 11 cycles used a sample-barcoded 5' primer and a J-beta primer mix. From the 5' RACE reads, TCRdb called clonotypes with MiXCR, one entry per CDR3 protein. The sample records over a million distinct CDR3 sequences, under 45% being singletons. V gene TRBV20-1 combines with J gene TRBJ2-4; D is possibly TRBD1 or TRBD2 (7 bases each). The tail of the sequence fits TRBJ2-7 better, so the J call may be wrong. The sequencing sample was made of blood. The sequence derives from a woman aged 60 to 75 in good health. The CDR3 here is CSRGRGGYEQYF. For the CDR3, the DNA is TGCAGTCGGGGCAGGGGGGGGTACGAGCAGTACTTC.